This TCR beta chain is drawn from a study of Ad26.COV2.S vaccination and SARS-CoV-2 variants. Study-level points and caveats: For non-spike TCRs, breadth in vaccine recipients resembled that in placebo recipients. Possibly, TCR breadth and depth analyses underestimated total T cell responses.

The CDR3 has 12 amino acids. V was pared by 1 base and J by 8 bases, with 9 bases between. Per germline, CDR1 GTSNPN and CDR2 SVGIG (reference sequence). Treatment denoted: approximately 18 received Ad26.COV2.S at low or high dose, single or two shots; 5 received placebo; per-sample allocation not given. Material that was analyzed had been drawn on day 63 after the first vaccine or placebo injection. Measured with immunoSEQ multiplex PCR; TCRdb has only the in-frame clones, and not every one. The sample yields roughly 700,000 clones, around 89% seen once. Points on this clone: Antigen specificity is unknown.

The sequence was obtained from a person between 18 and 60 years old who received the Ad26.COV2.S COVID-19 vaccine or a placebo. The sample in question was peripheral blood, obtained in a trial of Ad26.COV2.S vaccine versus placebo. The chain joins TRBV30 to TRBJ2-1; D ambiguous. CDR3: CAWSASRDEQFF. The DNA for the CDR3 is TGTGCCTGGAGTGCTTCGCGCGATGAGCAGTTCTTC.